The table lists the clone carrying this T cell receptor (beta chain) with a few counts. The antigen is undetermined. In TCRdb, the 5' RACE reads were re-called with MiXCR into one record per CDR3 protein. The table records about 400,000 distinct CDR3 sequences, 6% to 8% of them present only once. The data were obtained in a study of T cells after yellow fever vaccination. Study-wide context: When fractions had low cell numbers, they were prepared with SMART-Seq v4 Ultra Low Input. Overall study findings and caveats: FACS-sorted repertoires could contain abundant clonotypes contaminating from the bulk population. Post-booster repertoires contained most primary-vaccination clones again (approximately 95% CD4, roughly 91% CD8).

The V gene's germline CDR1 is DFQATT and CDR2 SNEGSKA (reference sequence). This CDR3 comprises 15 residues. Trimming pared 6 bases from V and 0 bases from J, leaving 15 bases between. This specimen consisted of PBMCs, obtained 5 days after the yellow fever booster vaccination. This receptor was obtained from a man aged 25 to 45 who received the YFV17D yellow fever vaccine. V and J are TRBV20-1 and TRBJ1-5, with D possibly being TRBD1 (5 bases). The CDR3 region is CSARVGVYSNQPQHF. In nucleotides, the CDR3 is TGCAGTGCCAGGGTAGGGGTTTATAGCAATCAGCCCCAGCATTTT.